The 31 T cell receptor beta chains below all came from one sample that was sequenced in a study of cytomegalovirus exposure and HLA in healthy donors. This PCR relied on a set of 60 Vbeta primers and 13 Jbeta primers. The assay was immunoSEQ multiplex PCR, and TCRdb's table has in-frame clones only and misses some. This table holds under 150,000 clones, 79% found once. The sequenced sample was PBMCs. The receptors were gathered from a man between 18 and 29 years old in good health and CMV-seronegative.

This chain uses TRBV29-1 with TRBJ1-1; D is undetermined. The CDR3 runs 13 residues. Germline CDR1 and CDR2: SQVTM and ANQGSEA. CDR3 amino acids: CSAAGLLNTEAFF. The CDR3 region has the DNA TGCAGTGCGGCCGGATTATTGAACACTGAAGCTTTCTTT.

Here the CDR3 reads CASSFDRLNTEAFF. CDR3 nucleotides: TGTGCCAGCAGCTTTGACAGACTGAACACTGAAGCTTTCTTT. The chain combines TRBV5-5 with TRBJ1-1; the D gene is possibly TRBD1 (5 bases). The ends were cut back, 2 bases at V and 0 bases at J, with 8 bases in the middle. The V gene's germline CDR1 is SGHKS and CDR2 YYEKEE (reference sequence). The length of the CDR3 is 14 residues.

The gene calls are TRBV7-9 and TRBJ1-2; D gene ambiguous. V was cut by 0 bases and J by 4 bases, with 12 bases left in between. The CDR3 is made up of 15 amino acids. Germline lookup yields CDR1 SEHNR and CDR2 FQNEAQ (reference sequence). In DNA form, the CDR3 reads TGTGCCAGCAGCTTAGCGTTTGACCGAGGCTATGGCTACACCTTC. Amino acids: CASSLAFDRGYGYTF.

This chain links TRBV7-9 with TRBJ2-7; 10 bases are a match to TRBD1. V was pared by 5 bases and J by 4 bases, with 8 bases of the junction left unmatched. This CDR3 has 15 amino acids. Germline V gene data show CDR1 as SEHNR and CDR2 as FQNEAQ (reference sequence). The CDR3 here is CASSLGDRGQYEQYF. The CDR3 DNA is TGTGCCAGCAGCCTCGGAGACAGGGGGCAATACGAGCAGTACTTC. The whole variable domain, filled in from reference TRBV7-9 and TRBJ2-7, reads DTGVSQNPRHKITKRGQNVTFRCDPISEHNRLYWYRQTLGQGPEFLTYFQNEAQLEKSRLLSDRFSAERPKGSFSTLEIQRTEQGDSAMYLCASSLGDRGQYEQYFGPGTRLTVT.

V is TRBV4-2 and J is TRBJ1-2, with D possibly TRBD1 on 5 matching bases. Per the germline V gene, CDR1 is LGHNA and CDR2 is YNFKEQ. V was trimmed by 4 bases and J by 7 bases, leaving 19 bases between them. The CDR3 has 15 amino acids. CDR3 sequence: CASSPNPGPGFGYTF. Here the CDR3 DNA reads TGTGCCAGCAGCCCGAACCCAGGGCCTGGGTTTGGCTACACCTTC.

The chain links TRBV30 to TRBJ2-2, with TRBD2 as a possible D gene (6 bases). V lost 1 base and J lost 9, with 18 bases in between. Germline assignment: CDR1 GTSNPN and CDR2 SVGIG (reference sequence). This CDR3 has 15 amino acids. The CDR3 region has the DNA TGTGCCTGGAGTGCAGGACGGGGGACCCTCCGGGAGCTGTTTTTT. Translation: CAWSAGRGTLRELFF.

The rearrangement joins TRBV15 to TRBJ2-1; 9 bases are a match to TRBD1. Looked up from germline, CDR1 is LNHNV and CDR2 is YYDKDF (reference sequence). V lost 3 bases, J lost 4 bases, and 7 bases stayed unmatched. This CDR3 contains 16 residues. The CDR3 loop reads CATSRDLDRGYNEQFF. The CDR3 region has the DNA TGTGCCACCAGCAGGGACCTGGACAGGGGTTACAATGAGCAGTTCTTC.

The CDR3 DNA sequence: TGCGCCAGCAGTTATGACTTTAATAGCAATCAGCCCCAGCATTTT. It yields the protein CASSYDFNSNQPQHF. J is TRBJ1-5 and V is TRBV5-1; no clear D gene. The CDR3 has 15 residues. The germline V gene encodes CDR1 SGHRS and CDR2 YFSETQ. The V gene lost 5 bases and the J gene lost 0 bases, with 12 bases spanning the gap.

J is TRBJ1-2 and V is TRBV9; weak D call: TRBD1 (6 bases). The CDR3 contains 14 residues. Germline CDR1 is SGDLS and CDR2 is YYNGEE. V gave up 0 bases and J gave up 2 bases, with 8 bases separating them. The chain's CDR3 is CASSVDGGNYGYTF. CDR3 sequence (DNA): TGTGCCAGCAGCGTAGATGGGGGCAACTATGGCTACACCTTC.

CDR3 nucleotide sequence: TGTGCCAGTAGTATGCGGGGGGCTCTTAACCAAGAGACCCAGTACTTC. Encoded protein: CASSMRGALNQETQYF. The chain carries TRBV19 and TRBJ2-5; 8 bases map to TRBD2. The CDR3 runs to 16 residues. J was trimmed by 0 bases and V by 3 bases; bases with no gene match: 6. The germline V gene encodes CDR1 LNHDA and CDR2 SQIVND (reference sequence).

Only a few counts were recorded for this clone. This chain links TRBV7-9 with TRBJ2-2; 9 nucleotides match TRBD2. V lost 4 bases, J lost 1 base, and 4 bases stayed unmatched. The CDR3 spans 16 residues. Germline loops: CDR1 SEHNR, CDR2 FQNEAQ (reference sequence). CDR3 DNA sequence: TGTGCCAGCAGCTCTAGCGGGACAGAGAACACCGGGGAGCTGTTTTTT. Its protein is CASSSSGTENTGELFF.

There are a few counts of this clone. The chain uses TRBV7-9 and TRBJ1-3, with D perhaps TRBD1 (6 bases). The CDR3 totals 17 residues. Deletions cut 3 bases from V and 1 base from J, with 16 bases between. CDR1 is SEHNR, CDR2 FQNEAQ, per germline (reference sequence). The CDR3 DNA reads TGTGCCAGCAGCTTTAGCACAGGGATTCGGTCTGGAAACACCATATATTTT. Its translation is CASSFSTGIRSGNTIYF.

In its sample, this clone was seen a few times. DNA of the CDR3: TGTGCCTGGTGGGGACAGGGAAATTCACCCCTCCACTTT. Residues: CAWWGQGNSPLHF. The rearrangement links TRBV30 to TRBJ1-6; 9 bases agree with TRBD1. After removal of 5 bases from V and 7 bases from J, the junction contained 3 bases not matched to a gene. CDR1 and CDR2 (germline): GTSNPN, SVGIG (reference sequence). The CDR3 sequence is 13 residues long.

In its sample, this clone was seen a few times. CDR3 sequence reads: CASSSSTGGFTEAFF. CDR3 in DNA: TGTGCCAGCAGCAGTTCAACAGGGGGTTTCACTGAAGCTTTCTTT. The chain couples TRBV4-2 to TRBJ1-1; TRBD1 matches 8 bases. Per germline, CDR1 LGHNA and CDR2 YNFKEQ. V gave up 5 bases and J gave up 4 bases; unmatched junction bases: 9. The CDR3 length is 15 residues.

In DNA form, the CDR3 reads TGTGCCAGCAGCCCCCGGACAGGTGGCTACACCTTC. It codes for CASSPRTGGYTF. The chain carries TRBV7-2 and TRBJ1-2, with TRBD1 matching over 7 bases. The CDR3 has 12 residues. J was trimmed by 7 bases and V by 5 bases; bases with no gene match: 4. Germline assignment: CDR1 SGHTA and CDR2 FQGNSA.

The rearrangement links TRBV10-3 to TRBJ1-2; a weak D match, TRBD1 (6 bases). Looked up from germline, CDR1 is ENHRY and CDR2 is SYGVKD. Trimming took 6 bases from V and 3 from J, leaving 8 bases between them. This CDR3 comprises 12 residues. The CDR3 bases are TGTGCCATCAGAGGGGGAGACTATGGCTACACCTTC. It encodes CAIRGGDYGYTF.

This chain links TRBV5-1 with TRBJ2-3; possible D gene TRBD1, 6 bases. The germline V gene encodes CDR1 SGHRS and CDR2 YFSETQ. Between the trimmed V and J ends, which lost 4 bases and 3 bases, there was a span of 12 bases. CDR3 length: 14 residues. The CDR3 DNA follows: TGCGCCAGCAGCATCACCGGACAGACAGATACGCAGTATTTT. Its translation: CASSITGQTDTQYF. Looking up the rest from reference TRBV5-1 and TRBJ2-3 gives the full variable domain: KAGVTQTPRYLIKTRGQQVTLSCSPISGHRSVSWYQQTPGQGLQFLFEYFSETQRNKGNFPGRFSGRQFSNSRSEMNVSTLELGDSALYLCASSITGQTDTQYFGPGTRLTVL.

The V gene is TRBV6-5, the J gene TRBJ1-1, with 7 bases matching TRBD1. The trim removed 6 bases at V and 4 bases at J, leaving 8 bases unmatched. The CDR3 has 14 residues. Germline V gives CDR1 MNHEY, CDR2 SVGAGI. In nucleotides, the CDR3 is TGTGCCAGCAGCCATCTCCAGGGGGTCACTGAAGCTTTCTTT. Its translation is CASSHLQGVTEAFF.

The V call is TRBV5-1, the J call TRBJ1-3, with 7 bases that match TRBD1. V shed 4 bases, J shed 0 bases, and the junction held 4 bases outside the gene matches. Germline V CDR1 and CDR2: SGHRS, YFSETQ. The CDR3 length is 15 residues. CDR3 coding DNA: TGCGCCAGCAGCCCGGGACAGAGCTCTGGAAACACCATATATTTT. This gives the protein CASSPGQSSGNTIYF. Full variable domain (outside the CDR3, taken from reference TRBV5-1 and TRBJ1-3): KAGVTQTPRYLIKTRGQQVTLSCSPISGHRSVSWYQQTPGQGLQFLFEYFSETQRNKGNFPGRFSGRQFSNSRSEMNVSTLELGDSALYLCASSPGQSSGNTIYFGEGSWLTVV.

This clone was counted between two and nine times. The CDR3 nucleotides read TGCGCCAGCAGGCCGGGACTTCTCAGCTCTGGGGCCAACGTCCTGACTTTC. Protein: CASRPGLLSSGANVLTF. The chain has TRBV5-1 and TRBJ2-6, with a possible D match to TRBD2 (6 bases). The V gene lost 5 bases and the J gene lost 0 bases, with 15 bases spanning the gap. Germline V gene lookup returns CDR1 SGHRS and CDR2 YFSETQ. This CDR3 contains 17 residues. Drawing the rest from reference TRBV5-1 and TRBJ2-6, the complete variable domain is KAGVTQTPRYLIKTRGQQVTLSCSPISGHRSVSWYQQTPGQGLQFLFEYFSETQRNKGNFPGRFSGRQFSNSRSEMNVSTLELGDSALYLCASRPGLLSSGANVLTFGAGSRLTVL.

The gene calls are TRBV11-2 and TRBJ1-3; D is unclear. Germline loops: CDR1 SGHAT, CDR2 FQNNGV. V gave up 1 base and J gave up 0 bases, with 19 bases separating them. The CDR3 is 19 residues long. The CDR3 reads CASSLVMGSQKSSGNTIYF. As DNA, the CDR3 is TGTGCCAGCAGCTTAGTAATGGGGAGCCAGAAGAGCTCTGGAAACACCATATATTTT.

This clone was found a few times. The chain uses TRBV5-8 and TRBJ1-3; possibly TRBD1 for D (6 bases). V was trimmed by 3 bases and J by 3 bases, leaving 10 bases between them. CDR1 and CDR2 from the germline V gene are SGHTS and YDEGEE. The CDR3 covers 14 residues. The CDR3 DNA reads as TGTGCCAGCAGCTCTACAGGGCGTGGAAACACCATATATTTT. This translates into CASSSTGRGNTIYF.

This clone was detected a few times. One junction end disagrees with the germline gene, perhaps due to a read error. The chain recombines TRBV7-9 with TRBJ2-2, with 8 bases lining up with TRBD1. CDR3 length: 15 amino acids. From germline, CDR1 is SEHNR and CDR2 FQNEAQ (reference sequence). CDR3 coding DNA: TGTTCCAGCAGCTTAGGGGGACAGGAGGTCGGGGAGCTGTTTTTT. It encodes CSSSLGGQEVGELFF.

This chain connects TRBV6-5 to TRBJ2-7, with D tentatively TRBD1 (6 bases). Trimming removed 2 bases from V and 3 bases from J, with 17 bases in between. CDR1 is MNHEY, CDR2 SVGAGI, per germline. The CDR3 is made up of 16 amino acids. The CDR3 sequence: CASSYRGRQGLYEQYF. The CDR3 nucleotides read TGTGCCAGCAGTTACCGAGGACGGCAGGGGCTCTACGAGCAGTACTTC.

The CDR3 DNA reads TGTGCCAGTAACTGGGAGCCTAGCACAGATACGCAGTATTTT. This gives the protein CASNWEPSTDTQYF. V usage is TRBV19 and J usage is TRBJ2-3; TRBD2 might be the D (5 bases). Germline CDR1 is LNHDA and CDR2 is SQIVND (reference sequence). This CDR3 has 14 residues. Between the trimmed V and J ends, which lost 7 bases and 0 bases, there was a span of 11 bases.

The chain couples TRBV7-2 to TRBJ1-6, with D uncertain. This CDR3 region has 15 residues. Trimming stripped 5 bases from V and 7 bases from J, with 15 bases between. Germline V lookup: CDR1 SGHTA, CDR2 FQGNSA. The CDR3 nucleotides read TGTGCCAGCAGCCAAAATCGACTGATAAATTCACCCCTCCACTTT. Translating gives CASSQNRLINSPLHF.

This clone appeared a single time. V gene TRBV6-4 combines with J gene TRBJ1-3; D perhaps matches TRBD1 (5 bases). V was shortened by 2 bases and J by 4 bases, with 21 bases between the two germline ends. The CDR3 is 18 residues long. Per the germline V gene, CDR1 is MRHNA and CDR2 is SNTAGT. CDR3 sequence: CASSDKRYQGVRGNTIYF. Here the CDR3 DNA reads TGTGCCAGCAGTGACAAAAGATATCAGGGTGTCCGGGGAAACACCATATATTTT.

V gene TRBV7-2 combines with J gene TRBJ2-7; D perhaps matches TRBD2 (6 bases). The CDR3 length is 13 residues. Germline V gene sequence: CDR1 SGHTA, CDR2 FQGNSA. The germline V and J ends were trimmed by 3 bases and 3 bases, with 9 bases remaining between them. CDR3 amino acids: CASSLGLNYEQYF. CDR3 DNA sequence: TGTGCCAGCAGCTTGGGACTGAACTACGAGCAGTACTTC.

The chain uses TRBV19 and TRBJ1-4; 9 bases agree with TRBD1. The J segment lost 8 bases and the V segment lost 6 bases, leaving 13 bases of the junction unmatched. The length of the CDR3 is 16 residues. In germline, CDR1 is LNHDA, CDR2 SQIVND (reference sequence). In nucleotides, the CDR3 is TGTGCCAGTAGCGGGACCTGGACAGGGGCAAGGGAAAAACTGTTTTTT. This sequence encodes CASSGTWTGAREKLFF.

V and J are TRBV18 and TRBJ1-5; TRBD1 matches at 8 bases. The CDR3 sequence is 17 residues long. V dropped 6 bases and J dropped 0; count of bases not matched to a gene: 10. Germline V gene data show CDR1 as KGHSH and CDR2 as LQKENI. The CDR3: CASSARDRIYSNQPQHF. The CDR3, as DNA: TGTGCCAGCTCGGCCAGGGACAGGATTTATAGCAATCAGCCCCAGCATTTT.

This clone has just a few counts. The chain joins TRBV6-1 to TRBJ2-5; tentatively, D is TRBD2 (6 bases). Between the trimmed V and J ends, which lost 2 bases and 3 bases, there was a span of 13 bases. There are 15 residues in the CDR3. Germline values: CDR1 MNHNS, CDR2 SASEGT. The CDR3 protein is CASSEWGRSKETQYF. The CDR3 DNA is TGTGCCAGCAGTGAATGGGGGAGGAGCAAAGAGACCCAGTACTTC.